This T cell receptor beta chain was profiled in a study of monozygotic twins with cystic fibrosis. Study details: Libraries were built from 3 to 3.5 micrograms of fragmented DNA using approximately 15 PCR cycles. Broader study findings: Co-twins had the most similar V usage for 13 of 16 pairs, J for 8. Unrelated CF individuals shared fewer identical clonotypes than monozygotic CF twins. Median Simpson clonality of approximately 0.0091 suggested naive T cells predominated.

Some clones are missing from TCRdb's copy, which holds only in-frame ones; the method was immunoSEQ multiplex PCR. Here the sample spans about 35,000 clones, approximately 70% being singletons. The table lists this clone with a few counts. Its target is not known. In germline, CDR1 is SGHAT, CDR2 FQNNGV. The CDR3 sequence is 15 residues long. Losses at the gene ends were 0 bases for V and 6 bases for J; bases not matched to a gene: 7. The chain recombines TRBV11-2 with TRBJ1-2; TRBD1 matches at 7 bases. The sequencing input was blood. This clonotype originated in a girl aged 10-17 years with cystic fibrosis. The CDR3 DNA reads as TGTGCCAGCAGCTTAGAGCTGACAGGGAGGCATGGCTACACCTTC. Translating it yields CASSLELTGRHGYTF.